The 15 T cell receptor beta chains below come from one sample, sequenced in a study of T cell changes during pregnancy in multiple sclerosis. Only in-frame clones appear in the TCRdb table, and some are missing; sequencing was by immunoSEQ multiplex PCR. This sample has about 120,000 clones, with about 94% found just once. The sequencing here drew on peripheral blood, taken before pregnancy. The receptors stem from a female donor with multiple sclerosis, enrolled in a pregnancy study.

The chain has TRBV2 and TRBJ2-1; D unresolved. The V gene's germline CDR1 is SNHLY and CDR2 FYNNEI. This CDR3 is built from 14 residues. The V end was cut by 2 bases, the J end by 2 bases, with 7 bases between. For the CDR3, the DNA is TGTGCCAGCAGTGAACTTCAGGCCTACAATGAGCAGTTCTTC. It translates to CASSELQAYNEQFF.

The rearrangement joins TRBV10-2 to TRBJ1-5; 7 bases are a match to TRBD1. CDR1 and CDR2 from the germline V gene are WSHSY and SAAADI. This CDR3 has 13 amino acids. Trimming at V came to 6 bases and at J to 4 bases, leaving 3 bases not matched to a gene. The CDR3 nucleotides are TGCGCCAGCAGACCAGGGGGGAATCAGCCCCAGCATTTT. This sequence encodes CASRPGGNQPQHF.

This clone is a singleton in its sample. This chain links TRBV9 with TRBJ2-7, with 8 bases lining up with TRBD2. The CDR3 loop spans 15 amino acids. Trimming at V came to 0 bases and at J to 4 bases, leaving 6 bases not matched to a gene. In germline, CDR1 is SGDLS, CDR2 YYNGEE. This CDR3 reads CASSVDSGSLYEQYF. The CDR3 nucleotides are TGTGCCAGCAGCGTAGACAGCGGGAGTTTGTACGAGCAGTACTTC.

This clone was seen a handful of times. The chain combines TRBV7-8 with TRBJ1-6; a possible D gene is TRBD1 (5 bases). The CDR3 covers 14 residues. The V end was cut by 1 base, the J end by 7 bases, with 8 bases between. Germline CDR1 and CDR2: SGHVS and FQNEAQ. The CDR3 protein is CASSLGGVNSPLHF. The DNA of the CDR3 is TGTGCCAGCAGCTTAGGGGGGGTCAATTCACCCCTCCACTTT. Full variable domain (rest looked up from reference TRBV7-8 and TRBJ1-6): GAGVSQSPRYKVAKRGQDVALRCDPISGHVSLFWYQQALGQGPEFLTYFQNEAQLDKSGLPSDRFFAERPEGSVSTLKIQRTQQEDSAVYLCASSLGGVNSPLHFGNGTRLTVT.

The chain uses TRBV19 and TRBJ2-1; TRBD2 agrees at 7 bases. CDR3 size: 14 residues. V was pared by 4 bases and J by 9 bases, with 9 bases of the junction left unmatched. Germline V gives CDR1 LNHDA, CDR2 SQIVND (reference sequence). The CDR3 sequence: CASSTETSSAEQFF. As DNA, the CDR3 is TGTGCCAGTAGTACCGAGACTAGCAGTGCTGAGCAGTTCTTC.

This clone was seen a handful of times. J is TRBJ1-1 and V is TRBV30; maybe TRBD1 (6 bases). CDR1 is GTSNPN, CDR2 SVGIG, per germline (reference sequence). The CDR3 is 14 residues long. Between the trimmed V and J ends, which lost 0 bases and 1 base, there was a span of 9 bases. CDR3 bases: TGTGCCTGGAGTGTAACAGGGTCGAACACTGAAGCTTTCTTT. It yields the protein CAWSVTGSNTEAFF. The full variable domain, in which reference TRBV30 and TRBJ1-1 provide the parts outside the CDR3, is SQTIHQWPATLVQPVGSPLSLECTVEGTSNPNLYWYRQAAGRGLQLLFYSVGIGQISSEVPQNLSASRPQDRQFILSSKKLLLSDSGFYLCAWSVTGSNTEAFFGQGTRLTVV.

The gene calls are TRBV27 and TRBJ2-5; 8 bases map to TRBD1. CDR1 MNHEY and CDR2 SMNVEV come from the germline V gene (reference sequence). Unmatched junction bases numbered 15, after V lost 6 bases and J lost 0 bases. The CDR3 sequence is 18 residues long. CDR3 coding DNA: TGTGCCAGCAGACCCGTTTCCGGGACAGGTAGATACCAAGAGACCCAGTACTTC. Translating gives CASRPVSGTGRYQETQYF.

The chain is built from TRBV6-1 and TRBJ1-3, with TRBD1 identical over 8 bases. The germline V gene has CDR1 MNHNS and CDR2 SASEGT. Trimming at V came to 4 bases and at J to 3 bases, leaving 5 bases not matched to a gene. The CDR3 length is 15 residues. CDR3 DNA sequence: TGTGCCAGCAGTGTATCAGGGGGCGATGGAAACACCATATATTTT. Amino acid sequence: CASSVSGGDGNTIYF.

The chain combines TRBV9 with TRBJ2-7, with D perhaps matching TRBD2 (6 bases). CDR3 length: 14 residues. The germline gives CDR1 SGDLS, CDR2 YYNGEE. V was shortened by 3 bases and J by 4 bases, with 14 bases between the two germline ends. The CDR3 is CASSETSHSYEQYF. The CDR3, as DNA: TGTGCCAGCAGCGAGACTAGTCATTCGTACGAGCAGTACTTC.

The chain is built from TRBV28 and TRBJ1-5, with TRBD1 as a possible D gene (5 bases). The germline V and J ends were trimmed by 5 bases and 2 bases, with 10 bases remaining between them. The CDR3 is 14 residues long. Germline V gene sequence: CDR1 MDHEN, CDR2 SYDVKM. CDR3 coding DNA: TGTGCCAGCAGTGTCACGGGGGGCAATCAGCCCCAGCATTTT. It yields the protein CASSVTGGNQPQHF. Full variable domain (missing parts from reference TRBV28 and TRBJ1-5): DVKVTQSSRYLVKRTGEKVFLECVQDMDHENMFWYRQDPGLGLRLIYFSYDVKMKEKGDIPEGYSVSREKKERFSLILESASTNQTSMYLCASSVTGGNQPQHFGDGTRLSIL.

V is TRBV7-3 and J is TRBJ1-5; possible D gene TRBD1, 6 bases. Germline values: CDR1 SGHTA, CDR2 FQGTGA. V lost 5 bases, J lost 0 bases, and 14 bases lay in between. This CDR3 has 16 residues. The chain's CDR3 is CASSRGGSYSNQPQHF. The CDR3 nucleotides are TGTGCCAGCAGCCGCGGGGGCTCGTATAGCAATCAGCCCCAGCATTTT. Filled out from reference TRBV7-3 and TRBJ1-5, the complete variable domain reads GAGVSQTPSNKVTEKGKYVELRCDPISGHTALYWYRQSLGQGPEFLIYFQGTGAADDSGLPNDRFFAVRPEGSVSTLKIQRTERGDSAVYLCASSRGGSYSNQPQHFGDGTRLSIL.

This clone was detected only once. This chain connects TRBV19 to TRBJ2-3, with 10 positions matching TRBD2. The length of the CDR3 is 15 residues. Germline V lookup: CDR1 LNHDA, CDR2 SQIVND (reference sequence). The J segment lost 2 bases and the V segment lost 6 bases, leaving 5 bases of the junction unmatched. The CDR3 DNA sequence: TGTGCCAGTAGGACTAGCGGGCTGTACACAGATACGCAGTATTTT. Amino acid sequence: CASRTSGLYTDTQYF.

This clone appeared a single time. The rearrangement uses TRBV10-2 and TRBJ2-1; 8 positions agree with TRBD2. Germline V gene sequence: CDR1 WSHSY, CDR2 SAAADI. The CDR3 runs to 13 residues. V lost 6 bases to trimming and J lost 3 bases; unmatched junction nucleotides: 1. The DNA of the CDR3 is TGCGCCAGCAGCGGGGGGGTCTACAATGAGCAGTTCTTC. Amino acid sequence: CASSGGVYNEQFF.

The chain joins TRBV4-2 to TRBJ2-2; 11 bases fit TRBD2. Trimming cost V 0 bases and J 4 bases; bases outside gene matches: 1. This CDR3 is 16 amino acids long. Germline lookup yields CDR1 LGHNA and CDR2 YNFKEQ. In nucleotides, the CDR3 is TGTGCCAGCAGCCAAGAGACTAGCGGGATCACCGGGGAGCTGTTTTTT. Amino acids: CASSQETSGITGELFF.

The chain couples TRBV7-9 to TRBJ2-7, with a tentative D call TRBD2 (5 bases). Between the trimmed V and J ends, which lost 5 bases and 0 bases, there was a span of 17 bases. The CDR3 sequence is 16 residues long. Germline-derived CDR1 and CDR2 are SEHNR and FQNEAQ (reference sequence). In DNA form, the CDR3 reads TGTGCCAGCAGCCCCTTCCGGAAACGGGACTCCTACGAGCAGTACTTC. Amino acid sequence: CASSPFRKRDSYEQYF.